The present TCR beta chain was sequenced within a study of CD8 T cells in ankylosing spondylitis. This clonotype was seen many times. TCRdb re-analysed the 5' RACE reads in MiXCR, keeping a single row per CDR3 protein. The profile covers approximately 200,000 distinct CDR3 sequences, with roughly 13% appearing a single time and 11% taken by the ten largest. Trimming removed 4 bases at V and 4 bases at J, with 8 bases between. Germline V gene sequence: CDR1 MDHEN, CDR2 SYDVKM. The CDR3 has 13 amino acids. Specimen: blood, either unsorted or a sorted T cell fraction (not recorded which). The TCR originated in a female donor with ankylosing spondylitis or in good health (not recorded which). The chain combines TRBV28 with TRBJ2-4; D gene ambiguous. The CDR3 nucleotides are TGTGCCAGCAGTTCTCTACCGAAAAACATTCAGTACTTC. Protein sequence: CASSSLPKNIQYF.